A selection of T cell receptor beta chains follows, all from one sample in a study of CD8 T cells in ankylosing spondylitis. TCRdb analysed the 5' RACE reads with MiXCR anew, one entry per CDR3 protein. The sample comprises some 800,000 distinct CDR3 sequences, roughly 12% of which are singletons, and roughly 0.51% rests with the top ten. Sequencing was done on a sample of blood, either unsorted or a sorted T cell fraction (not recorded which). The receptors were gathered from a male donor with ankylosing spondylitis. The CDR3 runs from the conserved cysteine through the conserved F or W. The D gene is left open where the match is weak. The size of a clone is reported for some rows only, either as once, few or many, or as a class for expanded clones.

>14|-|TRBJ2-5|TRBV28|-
TGTGCCAGCAGTTTCCCAAGCACCCAAGAGACCCAGTACTTC
CASSFPSTQETQYF
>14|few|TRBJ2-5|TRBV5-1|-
TGCGCCAGCAGCCCGGACCTCCCAGGGGAGACCCAGTACTTC
CASSPDLPGETQYF
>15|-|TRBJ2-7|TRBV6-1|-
TGTGCCAGCAGTGAAGTGATGTCCCGGGACCGCGGGCAGTACTTC
CASSEVMSRDRGQYF
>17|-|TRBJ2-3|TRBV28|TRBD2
TGTGCCAGCAGTGCCCGGATTGGCGGGAGGGGTCCAGATACGCAGTATTTT
CASSARIGGRGPDTQYF
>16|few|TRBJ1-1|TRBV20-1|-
TGCAGTGCCACCAATACAGGGCAGGGTATCGGCACTGAAGCTTTCTTT
CSATNTGQGIGTEAFF
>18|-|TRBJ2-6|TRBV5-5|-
TGTGCCAGCAGTCTAGTGGGTAGGGAACCCTCTGGGGCCAACGTCCTGACTTTC
CASSLVGREPSGANVLTF
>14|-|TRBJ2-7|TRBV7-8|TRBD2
TGTGCCAGCACTGGACTAGCGAGAGAATACGAGCAGTACTTC
CASTGLAREYEQYF
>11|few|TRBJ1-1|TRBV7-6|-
TGTGCCAGCAGCGGACGCACTGAAGCTTTCTTT
CASSGRTEAFF
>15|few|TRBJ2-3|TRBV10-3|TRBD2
TGTGCCATCAGTGATCAGCGGGAGAACCCCGATACGCAGTATTTT
CAISDQRENPDTQYF
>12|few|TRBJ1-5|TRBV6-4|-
TGTGCCAAGTGCAGGCTTTGTCAGCCCCAGCATTTT
CAKCRLCQPQHF
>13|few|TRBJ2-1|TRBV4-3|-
TGCGCCAGCAGCCAAGTATCGCGTGGTGAGCAGTTCTTC
CASSQVSRGEQFF
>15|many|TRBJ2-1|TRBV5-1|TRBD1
TGTGCCAGCAGCTCGGGACAGAGCTCCTACAATGAGCAGTTCTTC
CASSSGQSSYNEQFF
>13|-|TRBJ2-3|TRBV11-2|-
TGTGCCAGCAGCTTCGTAGAATGGGATACGCAGTATTTT
CASSFVEWDTQYF
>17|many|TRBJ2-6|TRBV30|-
TGTGCCTGGAGTCGGGGCAGGGTACAATCCGGGGCCAACGTCCTGACTTTC
CAWSRGRVQSGANVLTF
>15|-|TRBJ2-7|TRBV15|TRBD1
TGTGCCACCAGCAGAGAAGGGACAGGGGCGTACGAGCAGTACTTC
CATSREGTGAYEQYF
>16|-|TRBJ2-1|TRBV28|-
TGTGCCAGCACAATCTCAGGGGGGGTTTCCTACAATGAGCAGTTCTTC
CASTISGGVSYNEQFF
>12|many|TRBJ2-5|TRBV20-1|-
TGCAGTGCCAAGGGACTTGATGGGACCCAGTACTTC
CSAKGLDGTQYF
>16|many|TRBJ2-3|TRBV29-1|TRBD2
TGCAGCGTTGAAGGGGTTGGCGGGAGGGCAGCAGATACGCAGTATTTT
CSVEGVGGRAADTQYF
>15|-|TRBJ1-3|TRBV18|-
TGTGCCAGCTCACCAAGACAGAATTCTGGAAACACCATATATTTT
CASSPRQNSGNTIYF
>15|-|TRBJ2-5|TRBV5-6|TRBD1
TGTGCCAGCAGCCCCAAGATGAGGGGGCTGGAGACCCAGTACTTC
CASSPKMRGLETQYF
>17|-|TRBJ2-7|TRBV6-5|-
TGTGCCAGCAGTTACCCCTCTGGTAAGGGGTCCTCCTACGAGCAGTACTTC
CASSYPSGKGSSYEQYF
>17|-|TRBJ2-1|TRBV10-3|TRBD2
TGTGCCATCAGTGAGCGGGGGGGACTAGCGGGCGAAAATGAGCAGTTCTTC
CAISERGGLAGENEQFF
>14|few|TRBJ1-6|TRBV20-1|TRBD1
TGCAGTGCTTCGCCGGGACAGGGGAATTCACCCCTCCACTTT
CSASPGQGNSPLHF
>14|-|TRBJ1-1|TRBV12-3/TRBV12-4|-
TGTGCCAGCACCCATTCAGGGGTTTGGACTGAAGCTTTCTTT
CASTHSGVWTEAFF
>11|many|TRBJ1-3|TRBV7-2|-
TGTGCCAGCAGTTCTGGAAACACCATATATTTT
CASSSGNTIYF
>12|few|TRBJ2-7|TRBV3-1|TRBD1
TGTGCCAGCAGCGCTACAGGGGACGAGCAGTACTTC
CASSATGDEQYF
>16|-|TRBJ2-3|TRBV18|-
TGTGCCAGCTCACCACCGAGCGGGCGTAGCACAGATACGCAGTATTTT
CASSPPSGRSTDTQYF
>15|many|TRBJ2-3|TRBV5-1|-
TGCGCCAGCAGCATTAGACAGGCTACCACAGATACGCAGTATTTT
CASSIRQATTDTQYF
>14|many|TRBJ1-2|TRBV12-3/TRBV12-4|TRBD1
TGTGCCAGCAGTTCTCAGGGGGCGTACTATGGCTACACCTTC
CASSSQGAYYGYTF
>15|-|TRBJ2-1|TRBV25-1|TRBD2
TGTGCCAGCAGTGAACTAGCGGGAGGGCGAAATGAGCAGTTCTTC
CASSELAGGRNEQFF
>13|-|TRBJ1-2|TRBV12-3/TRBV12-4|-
TGTGCCAGCAGTTTAAGGGCCAGGGATGGCTACACCTTC
CASSLRARDGYTF
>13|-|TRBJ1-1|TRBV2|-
TGTGCCAGCAGTGGCGGCGCCGGGCCCCACGATTTCTTT
CASSGGAGPHDFF
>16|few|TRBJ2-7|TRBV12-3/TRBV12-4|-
TGTGCCAGCAGCCCAGGGGTTCCACAGAACTCCTACGAGCAGTACTTC
CASSPGVPQNSYEQYF
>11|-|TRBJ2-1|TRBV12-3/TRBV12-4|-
TGTGCCAGCAGCGGGGTCTATGAGCAGTTCTTC
CASSGVYEQFF
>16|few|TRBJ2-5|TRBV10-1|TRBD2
TGCGCCAGCAGTGAGTCGGTAGCGGGAGGGCAAGAGACCCAGTACTTC
CASSESVAGGQETQYF
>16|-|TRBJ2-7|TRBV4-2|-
TGTGCCAGCAGCCTAGGGGGGCAGACATCACCTTACGAGCAGTACTTC
CASSLGGQTSPYEQYF
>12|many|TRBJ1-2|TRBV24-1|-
TGTGCCACAGAGGACCCCCCGGATGGCTACACCTTC
CATEDPPDGYTF
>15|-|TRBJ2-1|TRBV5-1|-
TGCGCCAGCAGTCGGACAGATTCCCCCTACAATGAGCAGTTCTTC
CASSRTDSPYNEQFF
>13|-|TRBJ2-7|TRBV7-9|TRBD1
TGTGCCAGCGTTAGGGGGACAGCCAGCGAGCAGTACTTC
CASVRGTASEQYF
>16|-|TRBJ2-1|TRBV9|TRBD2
TGTGCCAGCAGCGTAGCGGGCGGGGGGGCTTACAATGAGCAGTTCTTC
CASSVAGGGAYNEQFF
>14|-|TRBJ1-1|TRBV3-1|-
TGTGCCAGCAGCTCCCGGGGGGGGAGGACTGAAGCTTTCTTT
CASSSRGGRTEAFF
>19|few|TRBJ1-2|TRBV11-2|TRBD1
TGTGCCAGCAGCTCGATCCTACTGGGGACAGGGGGCGAAAGAAATGGCTACACCTTC
CASSSILLGTGGERNGYTF
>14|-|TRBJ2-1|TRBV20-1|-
TGCAGTGCTCGGACTTCTCGCTCCTACAATGAGCAGTTCTTC
CSARTSRSYNEQFF
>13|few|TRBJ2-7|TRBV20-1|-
TGCAGTGCTACGAGACAGATCCTCTACGAGCAGTACTTC
CSATRQILYEQYF
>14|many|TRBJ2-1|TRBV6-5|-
TGTGCCAGCAGTTACTCGGGTGATTACAATGAGCAGTTCTTC
CASSYSGDYNEQFF
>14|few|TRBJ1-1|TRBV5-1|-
TGCGCCAGCAGCTTGGCCTATCGGGTCACTGAAGCTTTCTTT
CASSLAYRVTEAFF
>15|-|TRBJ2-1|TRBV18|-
TGTGCCAGCTCACTCTCCGGGGGGCCGAGCAATGAGCAGTTCTTC
CASSLSGGPSNEQFF
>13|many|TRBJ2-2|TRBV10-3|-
TGTGCCATCAGTGAGTCTAAGGAGGGGGAGCTGTTTTTT
CAISESKEGELFF
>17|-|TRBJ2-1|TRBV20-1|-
TGCAGTGCATTGACAGGGGGACGAGCGGGAGGGCCTGATGAGCAGTTCTTC
CSALTGGRAGGPDEQFF
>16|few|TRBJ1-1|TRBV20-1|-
TGCAGTGCTAGCGGCAGGGGCCGATATATGAACACTGAAGCTTTCTTT
CSASGRGRYMNTEAFF
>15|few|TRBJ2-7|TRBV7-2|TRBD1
TGTGCCAGCAGCTTGGACAGGTGGAGCTCCTACGAGCAGTACTTC
CASSLDRWSSYEQYF
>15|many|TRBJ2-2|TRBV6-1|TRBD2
TGTGCCAGCCGAAGACTAGCGGGAGGTACCGGGGAGCTGTTTTTT
CASRRLAGGTGELFF
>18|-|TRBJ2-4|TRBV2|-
TGTGCCAGCAGTTTTGGCGACAGCCTTCCTCGGGCCAAAAACATTCAGTACTTC
CASSFGDSLPRAKNIQYF
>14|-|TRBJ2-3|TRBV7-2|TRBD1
TGTGCCAGCAGCCGCCCAGGACAGGAAAATACGCAGTATTTT
CASSRPGQENTQYF
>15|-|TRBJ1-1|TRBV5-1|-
TGCGCCAGCAGCCCGGTGCGAGGGGGGAACACTGAAGCTTTCTTT
CASSPVRGGNTEAFF
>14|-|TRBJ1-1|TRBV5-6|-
TGTGCCAGCAGCCGCCGGGTCCTCTGCACTGAAGCTTTCTTT
CASSRRVLCTEAFF
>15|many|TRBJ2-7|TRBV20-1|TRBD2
TGCAGTGCTAGTGAGACTAGCGGGAGGTTCTACGAGCAGTACTTC
CSASETSGRFYEQYF